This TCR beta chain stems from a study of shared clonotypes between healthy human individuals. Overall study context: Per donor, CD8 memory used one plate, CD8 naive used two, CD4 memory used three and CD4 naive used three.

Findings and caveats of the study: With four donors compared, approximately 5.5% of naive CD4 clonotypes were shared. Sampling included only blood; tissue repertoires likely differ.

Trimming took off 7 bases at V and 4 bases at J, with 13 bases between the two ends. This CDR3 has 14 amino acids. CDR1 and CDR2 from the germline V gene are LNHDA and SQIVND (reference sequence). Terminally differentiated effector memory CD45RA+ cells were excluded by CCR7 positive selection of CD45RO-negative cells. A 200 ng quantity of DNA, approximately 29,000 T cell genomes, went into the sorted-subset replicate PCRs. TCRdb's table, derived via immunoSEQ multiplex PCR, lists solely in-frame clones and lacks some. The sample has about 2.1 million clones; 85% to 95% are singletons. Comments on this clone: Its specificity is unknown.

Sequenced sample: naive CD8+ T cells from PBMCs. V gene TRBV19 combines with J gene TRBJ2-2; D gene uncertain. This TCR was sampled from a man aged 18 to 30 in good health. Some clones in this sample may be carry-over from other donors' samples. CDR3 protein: CASTSSGGTGELFF. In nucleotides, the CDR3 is TGTGCCAGTACTTCAAGTGGTGGCACCGGGGAGCTGTTTTTT.